Listed here is a single T cell receptor (beta chain). This clone has a single count. Its antigen remains unidentified. Per-base qualities were not stored, and no clone one base away is much larger. The data stem from a study of blood T cell repertoires in COVID-19 (dated by TCRdb to the early 2020s). For the wider study: The collaborator samples originated in the United States, Italy and Spain and spanned the acute and convalescent phases of COVID-19. The material from the prospective study consisted of cDNA or gDNA derived from T cells, B-cell-depleted T cells, or PBMCs. The dataset comprised deeply sampled blood TCRbeta repertoires from subjects exposed to, actively infected with, or recovered from COVID-19. The repertoires were released in a freely available public database intended as a resource for research on the immune response to SARS-CoV-2. The samples were drawn from the first 160 participants of the ongoing ImmuneRACE study and from some 1,300 subjects provided by 6 global collaborators. A de-identified subject ID, COVID-19 status, age in years and sex were almost always included in the sample metadata. HLA class I and class II types, where available, came from metadata supplied by the sample provider rather than from assay-based typing.

The collaborating institutions used their own protocols to collect whole blood in K2EDTA tubes. Collaborator samples were shipped for TCRbeta analysis as frozen whole blood, isolated PBMCs, or DNA extracted from either sample type. Including the terminal cysteine and phenylalanine, the CDR3 comprises 14 residues. The only DNA kept is the CDR3, 42 bases in frame from the first base. CDR1 SGHDT and CDR2 YYEEEE were looked up in the germline V gene. V is reduced by 9 bases and J by 9 bases, leaving a spacing of 19 bases between them. What the work shows at the level of the full study, not this receptor alone: The quantity of clinical and demographic metadata differed by source and by participant and was supplied without curation.

TCRbeta CDR3 regions were amplified from genomic DNA by means of the immunoSEQ Assay, a bias-controlled multiplex PCR. In the source study's methods: Nucleated cell counts per sample were estimated from amplification of reference gene primers within the assay. Sequence reads were collapsed and filtered to measure the absolute abundance of every unique TCRbeta CDR3 rearrangement. For each sample, productive Simpson clonality was calculated as the square root of Simpson's diversity index over productive rearrangements. TCRdb obtained this table from immuneACCESS and retained in-frame rearrangements with V and J assigned. These tables miss some clones; where compared with another copy, unresolved V genes account for less than half of the shortfall, and the remainder is unexplained. V and J calls and clone size are as listed in that table; D and trimming were resolved from the DNA. This sample has roughly 100,000 clones in its table, and over 60% of those were observed once. The ten largest clones capture 7% of the sample.

Sequences were obtained from peripheral blood. The sequence joins TRBV5-6 to TRBJ1-6; a weak D assignment points to TRBD1 (5 bases agree). The sequence was collected from a man aged 65 to 79 with acute or convalescent COVID-19. The CDR3 protein sequence reads: CATKRSGYVSPLHF. The DNA sequence follows: TGTGCCACCAAACGGTCAGGGTACGTTTCACCCCTCCACTTT.